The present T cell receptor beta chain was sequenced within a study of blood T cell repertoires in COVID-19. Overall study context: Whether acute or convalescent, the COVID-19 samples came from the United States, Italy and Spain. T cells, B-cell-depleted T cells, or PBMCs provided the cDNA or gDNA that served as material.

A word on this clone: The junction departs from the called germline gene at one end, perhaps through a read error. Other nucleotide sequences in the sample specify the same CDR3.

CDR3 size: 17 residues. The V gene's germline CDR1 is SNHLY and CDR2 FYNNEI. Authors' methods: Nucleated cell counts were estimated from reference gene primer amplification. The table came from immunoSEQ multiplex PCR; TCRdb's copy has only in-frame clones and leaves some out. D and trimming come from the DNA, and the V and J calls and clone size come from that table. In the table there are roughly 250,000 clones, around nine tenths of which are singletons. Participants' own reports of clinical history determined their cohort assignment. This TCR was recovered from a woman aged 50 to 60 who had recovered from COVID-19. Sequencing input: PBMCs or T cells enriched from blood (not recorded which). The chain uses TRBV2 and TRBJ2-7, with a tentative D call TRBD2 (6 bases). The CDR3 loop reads CASSEALVLAGRYEQYF. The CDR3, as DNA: TGTGCCAGCAGTGAAGCGCTAGTCTTGGCGGGAAGATACGAGCAATACTTC.